This T cell receptor (beta chain) was found in a study of shared clonotypes between healthy human individuals. In this sample, this clone turned up many times. What it recognizes is unknown. Study observations and caveats: When compared with the clonotypes that were shared by all four sorted-subset donors, the non-shared clonotypes turned out to have lower generation probabilities. Naive subsets usually exceeded memory subsets in estimated richness.

The assay was immunoSEQ multiplex PCR, and TCRdb's table has in-frame clones only and misses some. Seen here are 90,000 to 130,000 clones, 68% observed once, and the top ten hold approximately 23%. The germline V gene encodes CDR1 SGHDT and CDR2 YYEEEE. V shed 0 bases and J shed 2 bases, with 15 bases lying between them. The CDR3 loop spans 16 amino acids. The sample consisted of memory CD8+ T cells sorted from blood. Subset defined: CD45RO+ cells pooled with CCR7-negative TemRA cells. The V and J genes are TRBV5-6 and TRBJ2-7; no reliable D call. The TCR sequence derives from a woman aged 25 to 39 in good health. The CDR3: CASSLDLGSEAYEQYF. The CDR3 DNA follows: TGTGCCAGCAGCTTGGACCTAGGCAGCGAAGCCTACGAGCAGTACTTC.